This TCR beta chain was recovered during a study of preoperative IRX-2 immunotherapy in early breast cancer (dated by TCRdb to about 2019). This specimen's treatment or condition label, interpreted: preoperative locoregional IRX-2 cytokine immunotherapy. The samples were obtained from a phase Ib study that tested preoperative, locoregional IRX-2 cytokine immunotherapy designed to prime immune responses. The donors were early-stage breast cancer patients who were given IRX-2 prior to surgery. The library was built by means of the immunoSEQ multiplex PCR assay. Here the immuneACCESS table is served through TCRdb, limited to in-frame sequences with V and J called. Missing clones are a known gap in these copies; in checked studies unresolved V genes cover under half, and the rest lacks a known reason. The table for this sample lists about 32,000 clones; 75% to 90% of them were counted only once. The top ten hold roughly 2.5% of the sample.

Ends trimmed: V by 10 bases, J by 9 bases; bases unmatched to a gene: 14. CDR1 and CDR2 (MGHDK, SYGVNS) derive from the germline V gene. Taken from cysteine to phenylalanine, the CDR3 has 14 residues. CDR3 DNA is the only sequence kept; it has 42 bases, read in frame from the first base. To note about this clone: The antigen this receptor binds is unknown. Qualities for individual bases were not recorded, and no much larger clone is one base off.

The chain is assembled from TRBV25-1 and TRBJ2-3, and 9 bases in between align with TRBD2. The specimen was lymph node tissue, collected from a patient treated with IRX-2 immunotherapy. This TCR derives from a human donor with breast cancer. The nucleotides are TGTGCCATCCAATTTCGGCGGGAGGGCCGAACGCAGTATTTT. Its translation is CAIQFRREGRTQYF.